This is a list of T cell receptor beta chains from one sample in a study of CD8+ T cells in alopecia areata. The data were produced by immunoSEQ multiplex PCR, yet TCRdb's version contains in-frame clones alone and is incomplete. The top ten clones hold around 5.4% of a sample with 100,000 to 150,000 clones, over 60% of them seen once. The material was CD4+ T cells sorted from blood, obtained at week 4, from a patient treated with tofacitinib. Receptors originate from a human donor with alopecia areata. The CDR3 runs from the conserved cysteine through the conserved F or W.

j_gene	v_gene	CDR3aa
TRBJ2-1	TRBV29-1	CSVLLAGDYNEQFF
TRBJ1-2	TRBV23-1	CASSQSNSEGRSYGYTF
TRBJ2-7	TRBV4-1	CASSQDLRTGFNEQYF
TRBJ2-4	TRBV5-4	CASSLRGDIQYF
TRBJ2-2	TRBV5-6	CATSKGGPTNTGELFF
TRBJ2-7	TRBV7-8	CASSDKIHGQSYEQYF
TRBJ2-5	TRBV11-2	CASSLVREGTQYF
TRBJ2-7	TRBV7-9	CASSLALAGRGEQYF
TRBJ1-2	TRBV29-1	CSVETGSGFFYGYTF
TRBJ2-2	TRBV5-6	CASSLARGVAGRTGELFF
TRBJ1-2	TRBV9	CASSARTGSDGYTF
TRBJ2-7	TRBV5-4	CASSLEQGYEQYF
TRBJ1-1	TRBV7-2	CASSQQGLNTEAFF
TRBJ1-1	TRBV30	CAWSVGMNTEAFF
TRBJ2-5	TRBV30	CAWSGSSGVTQYF
TRBJ2-2	TRBV15	CATSRTGSNTGELFF
TRBJ1-5	TRBV7-9	CASSYSLDQPQHF
TRBJ2-4	TRBV25-1	CASTRENIQYF
TRBJ1-4	TRBV25-1	CASSPPGGQKKLFF
TRBJ2-7	TRBV28	CASSPYGGPPSYEQYF
TRBJ1-5	TRBV30	CAWSQQYNQPQHF
TRBJ2-5	TRBV5-1	CASSWTAQETQYF
TRBJ2-5	TRBV5-1	CASSLEAAETQYF
TRBJ2-7	TRBV6-1	CASSPLLGVSHEQYF
TRBJ1-6	TRBV19	CASSIGPPGQTIHSPLHF
TRBJ2-1	TRBV30	CAWTAGLAGRNEQFF
TRBJ2-3	TRBV5-1	CASSLGDHTDTQYF
TRBJ2-7	TRBV15	CATSRDGYEQYF
TRBJ2-3	TRBV2	CASTRDPQGTQYF
TRBJ2-4	TRBV5-4	CASSRDSDINIQYF
TRBJ1-3	TRBV10-3	CAISRPSGNTIYF
TRBJ2-7	TRBV4-3	CASSQLGVREQYF
TRBJ2-3	TRBV7-8	CASSPYGVAEVTDTQYF
TRBJ2-7	TRBV6-1	CASGDRALYEQYF
TRBJ2-4	TRBV5-1	CASSLGDRIRNIQYF
TRBJ2-5	TRBV6-6	CASTSPGGAETQYF
TRBJ1-2	TRBV10-3	CAISERDGAEGYTF
TRBJ1-5	TRBV29-1	CSVAGGGQPQHF
TRBJ2-4	TRBV29-1	CSVVFGLNPRNIQYF
TRBJ1-1	TRBV14	CASSETLNTEAFF
TRBJ1-2	TRBV20-1	CSAKTNYGYTF
TRBJ2-6	TRBV29-1	CSVLAGGLIAGANVLTF
TRBJ1-5	TRBV28	CASSLLGNNQPQHF
TRBJ1-1	TRBV28	CASSFSWQQPGGTEAFF
TRBJ2-1	TRBV30	CAWSKLRASEQFF
TRBJ1-2	TRBV5-6	CASSRQDGYGYTF